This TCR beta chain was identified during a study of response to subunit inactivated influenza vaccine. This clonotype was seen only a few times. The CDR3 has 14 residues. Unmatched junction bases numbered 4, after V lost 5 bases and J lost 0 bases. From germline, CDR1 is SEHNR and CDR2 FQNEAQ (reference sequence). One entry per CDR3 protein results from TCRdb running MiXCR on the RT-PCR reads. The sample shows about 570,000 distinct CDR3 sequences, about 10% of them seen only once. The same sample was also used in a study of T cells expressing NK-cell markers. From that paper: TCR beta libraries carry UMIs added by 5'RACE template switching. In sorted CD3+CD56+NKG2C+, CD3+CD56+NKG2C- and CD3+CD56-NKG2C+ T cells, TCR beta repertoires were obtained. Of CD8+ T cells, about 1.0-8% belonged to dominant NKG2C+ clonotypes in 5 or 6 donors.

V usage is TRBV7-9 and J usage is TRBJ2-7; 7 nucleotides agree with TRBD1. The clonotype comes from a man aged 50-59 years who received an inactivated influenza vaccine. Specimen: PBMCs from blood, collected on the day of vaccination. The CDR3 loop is CASSRTGDSYEQYF. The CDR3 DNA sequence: TGTGCCAGCAGCCGTACAGGGGACTCCTACGAGCAGTACTTC. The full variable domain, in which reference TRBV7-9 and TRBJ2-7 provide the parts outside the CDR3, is DTGVSQNPRHKITKRGQNVTFRCDPISEHNRLYWYRQTLGQGPEFLTYFQNEAQLEKSRLLSDRFSAERPKGSFSTLEIQRTEQGDSAMYLCASSRTGDSYEQYFGPGTRLTVT.